The following is a T cell receptor (beta chain) sequence with its context. These data are taken from a study of T cell responses to AZD1222 COVID-19 vaccine. Generated by immunoSEQ multiplex PCR, the TCRdb table keeps only in-frame clones and is missing some. This table holds approximately 180,000 clones, 85% to 90% found once. The sequence derives from an adult in good health. The source material was peripheral blood, sampled on day 0 of AZD1222 vaccination.

CDR3 in DNA: TGTGCCAGCACCTCCGAGACAGGGGGGTGGGCTGAAGCTTTCTTT. It encodes CASTSETGGWAEAFF. V and J are TRBV6-5 and TRBJ1-1, with 9 bases that match TRBD1. Per germline, CDR1 MNHEY and CDR2 SVGAGI. The CDR3 extends over 15 amino acids. The V gene end was trimmed by 7 bases and the J gene end by 6 bases; junction bases not matched to a gene: 12.